This T cell receptor beta chain is from a study of blood T cell repertoires in COVID-19 (dated by TCRdb to about 2020). About the investigation overall: Collaborator samples came from the United States, Italy and Spain and covered acute and convalescent phases of COVID-19. The prospective study material was composed of cDNA or gDNA derived from T cells, B-cell-depleted T cells, or PBMCs. The dataset comprised deeply sampled blood TCRbeta repertoires from subjects exposed to, actively infected with, or recovered from COVID-19. The repertoires were released in a freely available public database intended as a resource for research on the immune response to SARS-CoV-2. The samples were drawn from the first 160 participants of the ongoing ImmuneRACE study and from about 1,200 subjects provided by 6 global collaborators. The sample metadata nearly always contained a de-identified subject ID, COVID-19 status, age in years and sex. Where available, HLA class I and class II types were obtained from metadata supplied by the sample provider rather than from assay-based typing. General study outcomes and caveats: Clinical and demographic metadata were provided uncurated, with the amount varying by source and participant.

Enrolling through a virtual design, the prospective study's participants ranged in age from roughly 18 to 95 years and lived across some 22 United States geographic areas. In the prospective study, participants were assigned to cohorts based on the clinical history participants reported in a screening survey and a study questionnaire. ImmuneRACE Cohort 3 recovered participants were defined by two consecutive negative NP/OP PCR tests, healthcare professional clearance, or symptom resolution. In the prospective study, whole blood, serum and a nasopharyngeal or oropharyngeal swab were collected from each participant by mobile phlebotomists. Prospective study participants could optionally give additional blood draws and questionnaires over a roughly 2-month period. Before DNA extraction, prospective study blood samples were shipped either frozen or at room temperature. TCRbeta CDR3 regions were amplified from genomic DNA by means of the immunoSEQ Assay, a bias-controlled multiplex PCR. The authors' analysis ran thus. Within the assay, amplification of reference gene primers was used to estimate how many nucleated cells each sample contained. To quantify the absolute abundance of each unique TCRbeta CDR3 rearrangement, sequence reads were collapsed and filtered. For each sample, productive Simpson clonality was calculated by taking the square root of Simpson's diversity index across productive rearrangements. The table was pulled from immuneACCESS by TCRdb, which kept in-frame rearrangements only. Such tables lose some clones; where checked, under half of the loss comes from unresolved V genes, and the rest has no known cause. V and J calls and clone size are those listed in that table; D and trimming were worked out from the DNA. This sample gives 300,000 to 400,000 clones in total; around 90% of them show up just once. The ten largest clones represent 2% to 3% of the sample.

Unmatched junction bases come to 8, with V trimmed by 6 bases and J by 2 bases. Per the germline V gene, SGHTA is the CDR1 and FQGNSA is the CDR2. The CDR3 sequence holds 15 residues, the cysteine and phenylalanine included. The entry retains the CDR3 DNA only, 45 bases that are in frame from base 1. Points on this clone: What this receptor recognizes is not known. No per-base quality is available; no much larger clone lies one base away.

What was sequenced was PBMCs or T cells enriched from blood (not recorded which). Recombination connected TRBV7-2 to TRBJ1-2; the junction holds 8 bases that match TRBD1. This TCR derives from a man in his fifties or sixties who had recovered from COVID-19. The CDR3 amino acid sequence is: CASRSTGGSNYGYTF. The DNA reads TGTGCCAGCAGGTCAACAGGGGGTAGCAACTATGGCTACACCTTC.